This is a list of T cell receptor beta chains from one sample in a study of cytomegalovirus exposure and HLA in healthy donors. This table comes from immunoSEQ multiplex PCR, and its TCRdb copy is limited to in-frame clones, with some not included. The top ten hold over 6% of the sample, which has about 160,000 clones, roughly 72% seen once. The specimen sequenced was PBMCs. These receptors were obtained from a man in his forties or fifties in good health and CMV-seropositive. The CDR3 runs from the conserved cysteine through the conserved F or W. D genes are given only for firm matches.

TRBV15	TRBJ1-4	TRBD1	CATSSHSGQRLNEKLFF
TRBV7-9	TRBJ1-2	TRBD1	CASSLAGQGNYGYTF
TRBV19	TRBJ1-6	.	CASTPRQGYSPLHF
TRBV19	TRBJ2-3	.	CASSIPTGPPGF
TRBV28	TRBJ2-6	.	CASSPWGLSSGANVLTF
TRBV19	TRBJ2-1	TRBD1	CASSTRGTGGLRQFF
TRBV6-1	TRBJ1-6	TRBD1	CASGRDRNNSPLHF
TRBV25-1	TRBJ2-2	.	CASSDGRGGGELFF
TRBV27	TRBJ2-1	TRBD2	CASSSGTSGAYNEQFF
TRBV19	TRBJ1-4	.	CASSGGNNEKLFF
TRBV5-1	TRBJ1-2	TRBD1	CASSLDRGAGYGYTF
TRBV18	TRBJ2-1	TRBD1	CASSSGTGDNEQFF
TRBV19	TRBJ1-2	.	CASTLGLGGNYGYTF
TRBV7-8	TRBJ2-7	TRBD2	CASSSREETYEQYF
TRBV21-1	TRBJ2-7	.	CAPAGREVPLYEQYF
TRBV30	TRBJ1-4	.	CAWSGEAEEKLFF
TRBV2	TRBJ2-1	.	CASSDVDSGKFF
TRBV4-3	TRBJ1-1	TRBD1	CASSQGTGMNTEAFF